The rows below give T cell receptor beta chains drawn from one sample of a study of T cell repertoires in cytomegalovirus infection. Their target antigens are unknown. TCRdb reprocessed the reads via MiXCR and lists one record per CDR3 protein. The sample has about 890,000 distinct CDR3 sequences; around 29% are singletons. The source material was cultured CD8+ T cells from PBMCs, sampled from culture after CMV antigen stimulation. These receptors were obtained from a human donor in good health (CMV status not recorded). Some clones in this sample may be carry-over from other donors' samples. The CDR3 runs from the conserved cysteine through the conserved F or W. The D gene is left open where the match is weak. Clone size is given for some rows only: seen once, a few or many times, or a class if the clone is expanded.

clone size: few; J gene: TRBJ2-5; D gene: TRBD2; V gene: TRBV12-3/TRBV12-4; CDR3 DNA: TGTGCCAGCAGAATTAGCGGGGGGGCCGAAGAGACCCAGTACTTC; CDR3 protein: CASRISGGAEETQYF
clone size: few; J gene: TRBJ2-7; D gene: TRBD2; V gene: TRBV7-6; CDR3 DNA: TGTGCCAGCAGCCCAGCGGGGCTACGGGAGCAGTACTTC; CDR3 protein: CASSPAGLREQYF
clone size: few; J gene: TRBJ2-1; D gene: TRBD2; V gene: TRBV27; CDR3 DNA: TGTGCCAGCAGTTTAGCGGGGTGGGGAGCGGGGGGGCTCGATGAGCAGTTCTTC; CDR3 protein: CASSLAGWGAGGLDEQFF
clone size: few; J gene: TRBJ2-3; D gene: TRBD2; V gene: TRBV28; CDR3 DNA: TGTGCCAGCAGTCCCCTAACTAGCGGATTCACAGATACGCAGTATTTT; CDR3 protein: CASSPLTSGFTDTQYF
clone size: few; J gene: TRBJ2-2; D gene: TRBD2; V gene: TRBV24-1; CDR3 DNA: TGTGCCACCAGTGAACGCTCTAGCGGGCGGAACACCGGGGAGCTGTTTTTT; CDR3 protein: CATSERSSGRNTGELFF
clone size: once; J gene: TRBJ1-2; D gene: .; V gene: TRBV6-2/TRBV6-3; CDR3 DNA: TGTGCCAGCAGTTACTCGAAGGCCCTGGGTCGAGGACTCTACACCTTC; CDR3 protein: CASSYSKALGRGLYTF
clone size: .; J gene: TRBJ2-4; D gene: .; V gene: TRBV27; CDR3 DNA: TGTGCCAGCGGCGAACTGCACCGCATTCAGTACTTC; CDR3 protein: CASGELHRIQYF
clone size: few; J gene: TRBJ1-5; D gene: .; V gene: TRBV4-1; CDR3 DNA: TGCGCCAGCAGCCAAGATAAGGGTGGCGGCAATCAGCCCCAGCATTTT; CDR3 protein: CASSQDKGGGNQPQHF
clone size: few; J gene: TRBJ2-7; D gene: TRBD1; V gene: TRBV12-3/TRBV12-4; CDR3 DNA: TGTGCCAGCAGTTTAGACCAGGGGGCATCCTACGAGCAGTACTTC; CDR3 protein: CASSLDQGASYEQYF
clone size: many; J gene: TRBJ1-1; D gene: .; V gene: TRBV7-2; CDR3 DNA: TGTGCCAGCAGCCCCCTCAAGAACACTGAAGCTTTCTTT; CDR3 protein: CASSPLKNTEAFF
clone size: few; J gene: TRBJ1-4; D gene: .; V gene: TRBV12-3/TRBV12-4; CDR3 DNA: TGTGCCAGCAGTTTTGGGGGGGCGCGAGATGAAAAACTGTTTTTT; CDR3 protein: CASSFGGARDEKLFF
clone size: .; J gene: TRBJ1-3; D gene: .; V gene: TRBV6-5; CDR3 DNA: TGTGCCAGCAGTTGGGCAGGGTCTGGAAACACCATATATTTT; CDR3 protein: CASSWAGSGNTIYF
clone size: .; J gene: TRBJ1-1; D gene: .; V gene: TRBV12-3/TRBV12-4; CDR3 DNA: TGTGCCAGCAGTTTTAGTGTTGCTACAGGGGAAGCTTTCTTT; CDR3 protein: CASSFSVATGEAFF
clone size: .; J gene: TRBJ1-2; D gene: .; V gene: TRBV7-6; CDR3 DNA: TGTGCCAGCAGCTCGGACAAGGATCTCCATTGGGCCTATGGCTACACCTTC; CDR3 protein: CASSSDKDLHWAYGYTF
clone size: .; J gene: TRBJ2-2; D gene: .; V gene: TRBV7-9; CDR3 DNA: TGTGCCACCCAAGGGCTCATGAACACCGGGGAGCTGTTTTTT; CDR3 protein: CATQGLMNTGELFF
clone size: .; J gene: TRBJ2-3; D gene: .; V gene: TRBV15; CDR3 DNA: TGTGCCACCAGCAGGATTAGCACAGATACGCAGTATTTT; CDR3 protein: CATSRISTDTQYF
clone size: .; J gene: TRBJ1-2; D gene: TRBD1; V gene: TRBV10-3; CDR3 DNA: TGTGCCATCAGAGATTCGACAGGGGACTATGGCTACACCTTC; CDR3 protein: CAIRDSTGDYGYTF
clone size: .; J gene: TRBJ1-1; D gene: TRBD1; V gene: TRBV2; CDR3 DNA: TGTGCCAGAAAAGGGAGGACAGGGGAGAACACTGAAGCTTTCTTT; CDR3 protein: CARKGRTGENTEAFF
clone size: .; J gene: TRBJ2-5; D gene: TRBD2; V gene: TRBV7-8; CDR3 DNA: TGTGCCAGCAGCCTGCCCGGGACTAGCGGGGGGAACGAAGAGACCCAGTACTTC; CDR3 protein: CASSLPGTSGGNEETQYF
clone size: many; J gene: TRBJ2-5; D gene: TRBD2; V gene: TRBV4-1; CDR3 DNA: TGCGCCAGCAGCCAAGTCGGCAGCGGGGGTCCAACTAGGGAGACCCAGTACTTC; CDR3 protein: CASSQVGSGGPTRETQYF
clone size: .; J gene: TRBJ1-5; D gene: TRBD1; V gene: TRBV6-5; CDR3 DNA: TGTGCCAGCAGCTCAGGACAGGGGGCGGGTCAGCCCCAGCATTTT; CDR3 protein: CASSSGQGAGQPQHF
clone size: few; J gene: TRBJ1-5; D gene: .; V gene: TRBV12-5; CDR3 DNA: TGTGCTAGTGGTCCCGGGACCAGCAATCAGCCCCAGCATTTT; CDR3 protein: CASGPGTSNQPQHF
clone size: few; J gene: TRBJ1-1; D gene: .; V gene: TRBV4-1; CDR3 DNA: TGCGCCAGCAGCCCCCGAGCCTGGGACACTGAAGCTTTCTTT; CDR3 protein: CASSPRAWDTEAFF
clone size: .; J gene: TRBJ2-3; D gene: TRBD2; V gene: TRBV27; CDR3 DNA: TGTGCCAGCAGTTCCCCCGGGGGGACGCAGTATTTT; CDR3 protein: CASSSPGGTQYF
clone size: .; J gene: TRBJ2-7; D gene: .; V gene: TRBV27; CDR3 DNA: TGTGCCAGCAGTTTATACGGGACGGCGATCTCCTACGAGCAGTACTTC; CDR3 protein: CASSLYGTAISYEQYF
clone size: .; J gene: TRBJ1-1; D gene: .; V gene: TRBV2; CDR3 DNA: TGTGTCAGCAGTGAAGCGCTTCCGGGGGGCGGGTATACTGAAGCTTTCTTT; CDR3 protein: CVSSEALPGGGYTEAFF